This record concerns one T cell receptor (beta chain) sequence. This clone's antigen is unknown. One base away there is no much larger clone; base qualities are not given. Patients with autoimmune disease history or receiving systemic immunosuppression were excluded from the trial. In every dose cohort, peripheral blood was drawn for TCR sequencing at baseline, cycle 4 day 1, and cycle 7 day 1. Samples were obtained from an open-label, multicenter, first-in-human phase I dose-escalation trial of ivuxolimab. Adults with locally advanced or metastatic melanoma, renal cell carcinoma, hepatocellular carcinoma or head and neck squamous cell carcinoma were enrolled in the trial. CD4+ and CD8+ T cells were sorted separately from peripheral blood before TCR sequencing. The CDR3 spans 14 residues, from the cysteine through the phenylalanine. Only CDR3 DNA is held: 42 bases, read in frame from base 1. V is reduced by 0 bases and J by 11 bases, leaving a spacing of 17 bases between them. Reading the germline V gene gives CDR1 SGDLS and CDR2 YYNGEE.

This sample stems from a study of OX40 agonist ivuxolimab in advanced cancers. Broadly, across the study: Ivuxolimab, which targeted the costimulatory receptor OX40 (CD134), was an agonistic, fully human IgG2 monoclonal antibody. Patients were allowed to have had prior anti-PD-1, anti-PD-L1 or anti-CTLA-4 therapy, and more than 30% of the dose-escalation patients had previously received checkpoint inhibitors. The purpose of peripheral TCRbeta sequencing was to test whether ivuxolimab changed TCR sequence diversity and led to clonal T-cell expansion. In the dose-escalation cohort, about four fifths of patients were male, and the mean age was 60 years with a range of roughly 20 to 80. Partial responses occurred in three dose-escalation patients, of whom one had hepatocellular carcinoma and two had cutaneous melanoma. The paper covers the monotherapy dose-escalation part of the phase I ivuxolimab trial, which included N ≈ 52 patients. Intravenous ivuxolimab was administered to patients every 2 weeks at six dose levels: 0.01, 0.1, 0.3, 1.5, 3 and 10 mg/kg. Of the approximately 50 dose-escalation patients, hepatocellular carcinoma was present in roughly 19, melanoma in about 15, renal cell carcinoma in 9 and head and neck cancer in 9.

General conclusions and limits of the study: Antigen specificity was not determined for the clonally expanded peripheral T cells. At doses of 0.1 to 3.0 mg/kg, clonal expansion of both CD4+ and CD8+ blood T cells was observed from baseline to week 6. Low levels of normalized T-cell clonal expansion were also seen in some patients who did not respond. After ivuxolimab, CD8+ T cells had more expanded clones than CD4+ T cells on average. In the 0.1-3.0 mg/kg groups, partial responders were among the patients with the lowest normalized peripheral clonal expansion, particularly in CD8+ T cells.

For sequencing of the TCRbeta CDR3 region, genomic DNA was extracted from the sorted cells. TCRbeta CDR3 regions were sequenced using the immunoSEQ Assay. This immuneACCESS table, as held by TCRdb, lists in-frame sequences with V and J called but not all clones. Of the missing ones, under half trace to an unresolved V gene in checked studies; the others have no known cause. The sample yields approximately 23,000 clones; approximately 86% were counted once. The ten top clones hold about 14% of the sample. Material: CD4+ or CD8+ T cells sorted from blood, obtained in a trial of the OX40 agonist ivuxolimab. The TCR originated in an adult with an advanced solid tumor such as melanoma, head and neck, liver or kidney cancer. The chain was built from TRBV9 and TRBJ1-2, and perhaps TRBD1 as D gene, on 5 matching bases. CDR3 reads: CASSVEDWDGPYTF. The bases are TGTGCCAGCAGCGTAGAGGACTGGGACGGGCCTTACACCTTC.